The 19 T cell receptor beta chains below come from one sample, sequenced in a study of T cell responses to AZD1222 COVID-19 vaccine. The assay was immunoSEQ multiplex PCR, and TCRdb's table has in-frame clones only and misses some. The data show more than 100,000 clones, 93% seen once. This sample comprised peripheral blood, obtained on day 0 of AZD1222 vaccination. These TCRs come from an adult in good health.

The V and J genes are TRBV6-5 and TRBJ2-7, with D possibly being TRBD1 (5 bases). CDR3 length equals 14 residues. Germline CDR1 MNHEY, CDR2 SVGAGI. Trimming stripped 6 bases from V and 2 bases from J, with 14 bases between. The CDR3 DNA reads as TGTGCCAGCAGAGATTGGGGCCTTACCTACGAGCAGTACTTC. This encodes CASRDWGLTYEQYF.

This chain connects TRBV6-1 to TRBJ1-4; D not resolved. CDR1 is MNHNS, CDR2 SASEGT, per germline. Between the trimmed V and J ends, which lost 3 bases and 6 bases, there was a span of 11 bases. This CDR3 is 14 amino acids long. The CDR3 region is CASSETGRDEKLFF. The CDR3 DNA reads as TGTGCCAGCAGTGAGACGGGTAGGGATGAAAAACTGTTTTTT.

The sample holds a few counts of this clone. J is TRBJ1-2 and V is TRBV11-2; D remains unclear. The CDR3 loop spans 15 amino acids. Trimming stripped 5 bases from V and 4 bases from J, with 17 bases between. Per germline, CDR1 SGHAT and CDR2 FQNNGV. Here the CDR3 reads CASSTRRSGVYGYTF. For the CDR3, the DNA is TGTGCCAGCAGCACCCGGCGGTCAGGAGTCTATGGCTACACCTTC.

V and J are TRBV27 and TRBJ2-7; 9 nucleotides line up with TRBD2. Trimming removed 10 bases from V and 0 bases from J; junction bases left unmatched: 4. Germline CDR1 and CDR2: MNHEY and SMNVEV (reference sequence). The CDR3 contains 13 residues. CDR3 sequence: CATWTSDSYEQYF. In DNA form, the CDR3 reads TGTGCCACCTGGACTAGCGACTCCTACGAGCAGTACTTC.

The V and J genes are TRBV29-1 and TRBJ2-1; TRBD1 aligns across 7 bases. V lost 6 bases and J lost 3; bases outside the gene matches: 2. Germline CDR1 is SQVTM and CDR2 is ANQGSEA. The CDR3 sequence is 12 residues long. The DNA for the CDR3 is TGCAGCGTCGGGACAGTCTACAATGAGCAGTTCTTC. It codes for CSVGTVYNEQFF.

V is TRBV6-2 or TRBV6-3 and J is TRBJ1-5, with D unclear. CDR3 length: 18 residues. The V and J ends lost 4 bases and 0 bases respectively, with 19 bases between them. Germline loops: CDR1 MNHEY, CDR2 SVGEGT. The DNA for the CDR3 is TGTGCCAGCAGTTCGCCGGGGTCAAAGGGAAATAGCAATCAGCCCCAGCATTTT. Protein: CASSSPGSKGNSNQPQHF.

The chain recombines TRBV3-1 (or the pseudogene TRBV3-2) with TRBJ2-7, with 7 bases fitting TRBD2. V trimming: 5 bases; J trimming: 11 bases; junction bases outside the gene matches: 15. Germline V gene sequence: CDR1 LGHDT, CDR2 YNNKEL (reference sequence). This CDR3 is 14 amino acids long. CDR3 nucleotide sequence: TGTGCCAGCAGCTCAAGGTCTGTCCGGGGAGGGGAGTACTTC. Residues: CASSSRSVRGGEYF.

The J gene is TRBJ1-5, the V gene TRBV28; no definite D call. Germline CDR1 reads MDHEN; CDR2 reads SYDVKM. The CDR3 contains 16 residues. V was pared by 3 bases and J by 2 bases, with 14 bases between. The CDR3, as DNA: TGTGCCAGCAGTTTCGCTGTGACACGGGGCAATCAGCCCCAGCATTTT. Translating it yields CASSFAVTRGNQPQHF.

The chain links TRBV15 to TRBJ1-1; unclear D gene. V dropped 3 bases and J dropped 3 bases, with 8 bases sitting between them. Germline lookup yields CDR1 LNHNV and CDR2 YYDKDF (reference sequence). This CDR3 has 13 residues. The CDR3 here is CATSRPQYTEAFF. CDR3 nucleotides: TGTGCCACCAGCAGGCCCCAGTACACTGAAGCTTTCTTT.

V is TRBV11-2 and J is TRBJ1-2; D call uncertain. The germline V gene encodes CDR1 SGHAT and CDR2 FQNNGV. This CDR3 region has 13 residues. Between the trimmed V and J ends, which lost 0 bases and 8 bases, there was a span of 10 bases. CDR3 amino acids: CASSLEDPLGYTF. The DNA of the CDR3 is TGTGCCAGCAGCTTAGAAGACCCCTTGGGCTACACCTTC.

This clone appeared a single time. The J gene is TRBJ1-1, the V gene TRBV3-1 (or the pseudogene TRBV3-2); tentatively, D is TRBD1 (5 bases). V lost 7 bases and J lost 1, with 16 bases in between. The CDR3 has 15 amino acids. Per the germline V gene, CDR1 is LGHDT and CDR2 is YNNKEL (reference sequence). CDR3 in amino acids: CASTLGTATNTEAFF. CDR3 nucleotide sequence: TGTGCCAGCACCCTTGGGACGGCAACGAACACTGAAGCTTTCTTT.

The V and J genes are TRBV27 and TRBJ1-5; D not certain. The germline V gene has CDR1 MNHEY and CDR2 SMNVEV (reference sequence). This CDR3 has 13 amino acids. V lost 4 bases to trimming and J lost 3 bases, with 7 bases between them. This chain's CDR3 is CASSYRDNQPQHF. The CDR3 DNA is TGTGCCAGCAGTTATAGGGACAATCAGCCCCAGCATTTT.

This chain joins TRBV7-9 and TRBJ1-2, with 7 bases that match TRBD1. Losses at the gene ends were 5 bases for V and 2 bases for J; bases not matched to a gene: 11. CDR1 is SEHNR, CDR2 FQNEAQ, per germline (reference sequence). The CDR3 is 16 amino acids. For the CDR3, the DNA is TGTGCCAGCAGCCGGTTATCTGACAGGGCGAACTATGGCTACACCTTC. It yields the protein CASSRLSDRANYGYTF.

V usage is TRBV7-2 and J usage is TRBJ1-1; weak D call: TRBD1 (6 bases). Germline V gene lookup returns CDR1 SGHTA and CDR2 FQGNSA. V was clipped by 2 bases and J by 3 bases, with 16 bases between them. The CDR3 totals 16 residues. CDR3 region: CASSLTSGGWDTEAFF. CDR3 nucleotides: TGTGCCAGCAGCTTAACGTCGGGGGGCTGGGACACTGAAGCTTTCTTT.

Only one count was recorded for this clone. The V gene is TRBV19, the J gene TRBJ1-1, with 7 bases that match TRBD1. This CDR3 contains 15 residues. Germline V CDR1 and CDR2: LNHDA, SQIVND (reference sequence). V shed 5 bases, J shed 4 bases, and the junction held 10 bases outside the gene matches. CDR3 nucleotides: TGTGCCAGTAGTGCACACCGGGACAGAGGCACTGAAGCTTTCTTT. Its protein product is CASSAHRDRGTEAFF.

The CDR3 DNA reads as TGTGCCAGCAGCCAAGTGAAGGAAACGGTGGGGGAGGGGCCAGATACGCAGTATTTT. It is translated as CASSQVKETVGEGPDTQYF. The chain links TRBV3-1 (or the pseudogene TRBV3-2) to TRBJ2-3; 7 nucleotides agree with TRBD2. CDR1 LGHDT and CDR2 YNNKEL come from the germline V gene (reference sequence). The CDR3 has 19 residues. The junction had 17 bases not matched to a gene; V was cut back by 1 base and J by 4 bases.

The V gene is TRBV5-1, the J gene TRBJ1-6; D is possibly TRBD1 (5 bases). The germline V gene has CDR1 SGHRS and CDR2 YFSETQ. This CDR3 contains 16 residues. Trimming removed 0 bases from V and 8 bases from J, with 15 bases in between. The CDR3 loop reads CASSLAGHGTDSPLHF. The CDR3 nucleotides are TGCGCCAGCAGCTTGGCCGGACACGGAACCGATTCACCCCTCCACTTT.

The genes are TRBV9 and TRBJ2-7; 8 bases align to TRBD2. CDR1 is SGDLS, CDR2 YYNGEE, per germline. V was pared by 2 bases and J by 3 bases, with 4 bases of the junction left unmatched. The CDR3 sequence is 14 residues long. Written as DNA, the CDR3 is TGTGCCAGCAGCGTTGGGCTAGCGGGCTACGAGCAGTACTTC. The encoded protein is CASSVGLAGYEQYF.

The V call is TRBV28, the J call TRBJ2-7; D not resolved. V dropped 6 bases and J dropped 5 bases, with 14 bases sitting between them. Germline CDR1 MDHEN, CDR2 SYDVKM. The CDR3 is 13 amino acids. Written as DNA, the CDR3 is TGTGCCAGCAGACCTCAACTAAGTCACGAGCAGTACTTC. Amino acid sequence: CASRPQLSHEQYF.